This record concerns one TCR beta chain sequence. No cognate antigen has been identified for it. The record has no base qualities; no much larger clone is one base away. The library was obtained by PCR. The instrument given in TCRdb is Illumina HiSeq 2500. Unique molecular identifiers were incorporated into TCR beta cDNA libraries to reduce PCR and sequencing biases. Some 500,000 cDNA molecules were obtained per 1 to 10 million input T cells, so each molecule approximated one T cell. The patient libraries were prepared and sequenced using the same protocol as the earlier healthy control dataset. Within a given batch, samples were prepared together, multiplexed and sequenced on the same HiSeq lane. The original pipeline was this. MIGEC handled the raw barcoded reads, throwing out single-read molecular identifier groups before consensus assembly and CDR3 extraction. Clonotype tables were post-analysed with VDJtools, and diversity was normalized by down-sampling all datasets to the smallest sample size. To correct batch-related cross-sample contamination, repertoire overlap clustering matched CDR3 amino acid sequences but not nucleotide sequences. Using fastp at Q25 and MiXCR, TCRdb reprocessed the public reads and kept productive beta chains. Each entry is one CDR3 protein sequence, shown with its most common DNA and genes. For this entry, the V and J calls and clone size follow TCRdb and not the study's own pipeline. The sample table records some 260,000 distinct CDR3 sequences; roughly a third of these occur just once. The ten largest clones take up 4% to 6% of the sample.

This sample was included in a study of post-analysis software for immune sequencing data (dated by TCRdb to the mid-2010s). For context, the study as a whole: Relapsing-remitting, secondary progressive and progressive-relapsing multiple sclerosis were recorded as disease courses, and subtype annotation was lacking for some patients. The multiple sclerosis patient repertoires were compared with approximately 11 previously published healthy control repertoires from donors aged about 6 to 28 years. A subset of samples was prepared in parallel using single-end sample barcoding, then pooled and co-amplified after Illumina adapter ligation.

To demonstrate the VDJtools post-analysis software, TCR beta repertoires were profiled from the peripheral blood of roughly 12 young patients with multiple sclerosis. The multiple sclerosis patients were children and adolescents ranging in age from about 6 to 17 years. Summary of the overall study and its limitations: Direct clustering with F measure revealed strong co-clustering of samples prepared in the same batch, which led to a batch-effect correction. Significantly lower normalized Chao1 diversity was found in multiple sclerosis patients than in controls, suggesting substantial peripheral T-cell clonal expansion. Patients showed significantly higher frequencies than controls for 4 or 5 TRBV segments, among them TRBV5-6, TRBV5-1 and TRBV20-1. The multiple sclerosis patient group was slightly younger than the control group.

The germline V gene provides CDR1 MDHEN and CDR2 SYDVKM. Its CDR3 holds 15 amino acids, cysteine through phenylalanine. The read is trimmed to its CDR3 DNA, 45 bases read in frame from base 1. The sequence joins TRBV28 to TRBJ2-7; perhaps TRBD2 is the D gene, with 6 bases matching. The J call is uncertain, as TRBJ2-5 better fits the DNA end. The TCR sequence derives from a girl between 5 and 17 years old with multiple sclerosis. The sequenced material came from blood. The DNA is as follows: TGTGCCAGCAGTTCCCTGACTAGGCGGGAAGAGACCCAGTACTTC. Its translation is CASSSLTRREETQYF.